The 30 T cell receptor beta chains reported below all come from one sample, sequenced in a study of Tregs in tolerant kidney transplant recipients. The table came from immunoSEQ multiplex PCR; TCRdb's copy has only in-frame clones and leaves some out. The data contain approximately 16,000 clones, roughly 92% of them singletons. The sequencing sample was made of CD8+ T cells from blood. These TCRs come from a human donor in good health.

The CDR3 loop is CASSQDPGYTEAFF. As DNA, the CDR3 is TGCGCCAGCAGCCAAGATCCGGGATACACTGAAGCTTTCTTT. The chain uses TRBV4-1 and TRBJ1-1; unclear D gene. The ends were cut back, 0 bases at V and 3 bases at J, with 8 bases in the middle. Germline assignment: CDR1 MGHRA and CDR2 YSYEKL. The CDR3 spans 14 residues.

The V gene is TRBV30, the J gene TRBJ1-1; D not certain. The V and J ends lost 3 bases and 11 bases respectively, with 16 bases between them. Germline CDR1 is GTSNPN and CDR2 is SVGIG (reference sequence). The CDR3 has 12 amino acids. The CDR3 sequence: CAWSRIAGGAFF. The CDR3 DNA follows: TGTGCCTGGAGCCGTATCGCCGGAGGTGCTTTCTTT.

V and J are TRBV28 and TRBJ1-3; D is possibly TRBD1 (6 bases). CDR1 and CDR2 (germline): MDHEN, SYDVKM. With 5 bases removed from V and 0 bases from J, the gap between germline ends came to 8 bases. The CDR3 totals 14 residues. CDR3 sequence: CASSLDSSGNTIYF. CDR3 bases: TGTGCCAGCAGTCTGGACAGCTCTGGAAACACCATATATTTT.

The CDR3 DNA follows: TGTGCCAGAAGCTTGAGTCCGGGGACTAGCGGGACCCCCTACTCCTACGAGCAGTACTTC. Protein: CARSLSPGTSGTPYSYEQYF. The rearrangement links TRBV5-3 to TRBJ2-7; TRBD2 matches at 13 bases. TRBV5-3 is identified as an open reading frame with a role that is uncertain. The V segment lost 1 base and the J segment 0 bases; nucleotides outside the gene matches: 13. The CDR3 has 20 amino acids.

This clone was detected once. This sequence joins TRBV6-6 and TRBJ1-5; D is unresolved. Deletions cut 2 bases from V and 5 bases from J, with 13 bases between. CDR3 size: 15 residues. Germline V gives CDR1 MNHNY, CDR2 SVGAGI (reference sequence). The CDR3 DNA is TGTGCCAGCAGTTACCCGTCAGGATCTCATCAGCCCCAGCATTTT. Its protein product is CASSYPSGSHQPQHF.

This sequence joins TRBV27 and TRBJ1-2; D is uncertain. Trimming took off 2 bases at V and 3 bases at J, with 13 bases between the two ends. The CDR3 loop spans 15 amino acids. The germline CDR1 and CDR2 sequences are MNHEY and SMNVEV (reference sequence). The CDR3 spells CASSLIGGLDYGYTF. The CDR3 coding sequence is TGTGCCAGCAGTTTAATAGGCGGGCTTGACTATGGCTACACCTTC.

The chain couples TRBV9 to TRBJ2-3; D could derive from TRBD1 or TRBD2 (5 bases each). V was cut by 9 bases and J by 8 bases, with 28 bases left in between. This CDR3 comprises 16 residues. The germline V gene encodes CDR1 SGDLS and CDR2 YYNGEE. In nucleotides, the CDR3 is TGTGCCATCTCATTATTGGGACCCCCGATCACGAGTACGCAGTATTTT. It is translated as CAISLLGPPITSTQYF. The variable domain in full, completed from reference TRBV9 and TRBJ2-3, reads DSGVTQTPKHLITATGQRVTLRCSPRSGDLSVYWYQQSLDQGLQFLIQYYNGEERAKGNILERFSAQQFPDLHSELNLSSLELGDSALYFCAISLLGPPITSTQYFGPGTRLTVL.

The rearrangement links TRBV6-5 to TRBJ2-1, with TRBD2 matching over 8 bases. Germline V gene sequence: CDR1 MNHEY, CDR2 SVGAGI. The ends lost 5 bases at V and 3 bases at J; junction bases unmatched: 0. CDR3 size: 13 residues. CDR3 region: CASSGTSYNEQFF. The DNA of the CDR3 is TGTGCCAGCAGTGGGACTAGCTACAATGAGCAGTTCTTC.

The rearrangement uses TRBV5-6 and TRBJ1-6; D is ambiguous. The CDR3 spans 14 residues. V was pared by 4 bases and J by 7 bases, with 12 bases between. Germline CDR1 reads SGHDT; CDR2 reads YYEEEE. CDR3 DNA sequence: TGTGCCAGCAGCGCCGGGAGCCCCAATTCACCCCTCCACTTT. Translation gives CASSAGSPNSPLHF.

The rearrangement links TRBV5-1 to TRBJ2-2; 7 bases fit TRBD1. This CDR3 spans 19 amino acids. The germline gives CDR1 SGHRS, CDR2 YFSETQ. Unmatched junction bases numbered 19, after V lost 4 bases and J lost 4 bases. The CDR3 reads CASSTQPLNTGETTGELFF. CDR3 nucleotide sequence: TGCGCCAGCAGCACTCAGCCCCTAAATACAGGGGAGACCACCGGGGAGCTGTTTTTT.

On this clone: The sample contains more than one DNA sequence encoding this CDR3. The V and J genes are TRBV6-5 and TRBJ2-3; D is perhaps TRBD1 or TRBD2 (5 bases each). V shed 0 bases and J shed 2 bases, with 9 bases lying between them. The CDR3 length is 15 residues. Germline V CDR1 and CDR2: MNHEY, SVGAGI. The CDR3 nucleotides are TGTGCCAGCAGTTACTCTGGGGGAAACACAGATACGCAGTATTTT. Its translation is CASSYSGGNTDTQYF.

This chain uses TRBV9 with TRBJ2-2; D not certain. CDR1 is SGDLS and CDR2 is YYNGEE in the germline V gene. This CDR3 contains 14 residues. V gave up 0 bases and J gave up 8 bases, with 11 bases separating them. The chain's CDR3 is CASSVGGRAGELFF. The CDR3 DNA sequence: TGTGCCAGCAGCGTAGGAGGTCGGGCAGGGGAGCTGTTTTTT.

The chain uses TRBV7-3 and TRBJ2-2; D not certain. The CDR3 contains 15 residues. The V gene lost 5 bases and the J gene lost 6 bases, with 16 bases spanning the gap. Germline V lookup: CDR1 SGHTA, CDR2 FQGTGA. The CDR3: CASSQMISPPGELFF. CDR3 bases: TGTGCCAGCAGCCAAATGATTAGCCCACCCGGGGAGCTGTTTTTT.

The chain joins TRBV23-1 to TRBJ1-4; D ambiguous. TRBV23-1 is labeled an ORF, and its function is uncertain. Trimming removed 0 bases at V and 6 bases at J, with 14 bases between. This CDR3 is 16 amino acids long. The CDR3 DNA reads TGCGCCAGCAGTCAATCGACCTCCGTGCGCGATGAAAAACTGTTTTTT. It yields the protein CASSQSTSVRDEKLFF.

The V and J genes are TRBV7-9 and TRBJ1-1, with TRBD1 as a possible D gene (5 bases). Per the germline V gene, CDR1 is SEHNR and CDR2 is FQNEAQ (reference sequence). The CDR3 has 15 amino acids. Between the trimmed V and J ends, which lost 4 bases and 5 bases, there was a span of 17 bases. The CDR3 nucleotides are TGTGCCAGCAGCTATCCAGGGAGTAGGGAGACTGAAGCTTTCTTT. Translating gives CASSYPGSRETEAFF. Full variable domain (missing parts from reference TRBV7-9 and TRBJ1-1): DTGVSQNPRHKITKRGQNVTFRCDPISEHNRLYWYRQTLGQGPEFLTYFQNEAQLEKSRLLSDRFSAERPKGSFSTLEIQRTEQGDSAMYLCASSYPGSRETEAFFGQGTRLTVV.

This rearrangement joins TRBV19 to TRBJ2-5, with 8 bases identical to TRBD2. Germline CDR1 and CDR2: LNHDA and SQIVND (reference sequence). The CDR3 has 17 residues. V dropped 5 bases and J dropped 5; count of bases not matched to a gene: 16. CDR3 sequence reads: CASSPNWSGGAWETQYF. The CDR3 coding sequence is TGTGCCAGTAGTCCTAACTGGTCCGGGGGGGCCTGGGAGACCCAGTACTTC.

The chain is built from TRBV4-1 and TRBJ2-7; unclear D gene. Between the trimmed V and J ends, which lost 0 bases and 3 bases, there was a span of 15 bases. The germline gives CDR1 MGHRA, CDR2 YSYEKL. The CDR3 length is 16 residues. The DNA of the CDR3 is TGCGCCAGCAGCCAAGATAACTCTAGGAGCAACTACGAGCAGTACTTC. As protein: CASSQDNSRSNYEQYF.

The rearrangement uses TRBV11-2 and TRBJ2-3, with D perhaps given as TRBD1 or TRBD2 (5 bases each). There are 15 residues in the CDR3. Trimming pared 7 bases from V and 0 bases from J, leaving 14 bases between. CDR1 and CDR2 from the germline V gene are SGHAT and FQNNGV. The CDR3 spells CASNKVGDSTDTQYF. CDR3 sequence (DNA): TGTGCCAGCAATAAGGTCGGGGACAGCACAGATACGCAGTATTTT.

The chain couples TRBV4-1 to TRBJ2-1; D remains unclear. Per the germline V gene, CDR1 is MGHRA and CDR2 is YSYEKL. With 4 bases removed from V and 10 bases from J, the gap between germline ends came to 14 bases. The CDR3 is 13 residues long. CDR3 sequence: CASSPDWSEEQFF. The CDR3 DNA sequence: TGCGCCAGCAGCCCAGACTGGAGCGAAGAGCAGTTCTTC.

The V call is TRBV30, the J call TRBJ2-7; D remains unclear. In germline, CDR1 is GTSNPN, CDR2 SVGIG (reference sequence). The CDR3 sequence is 17 residues long. The ends were cut back, 2 bases at V and 0 bases at J, with 20 bases in the middle. CDR3: CAWSPQEKVPLSYEQYF. Here the CDR3 DNA reads TGTGCCTGGAGTCCGCAGGAAAAGGTTCCCCTCTCCTACGAGCAGTACTTC.

This clone was recorded once. The rearrangement uses TRBV19 and TRBJ2-7; tentatively, D is TRBD2 (6 bases). V was shortened by 1 base and J by 5 bases, with 15 bases between the two germline ends. The CDR3 runs to 15 residues. Germline CDR1 LNHDA, CDR2 SQIVND (reference sequence). This CDR3 reads CASSIGAGWRDEQYF. CDR3 bases: TGTGCCAGTAGTATAGGAGCAGGGTGGAGGGACGAGCAGTACTTC. The full variable domain, in which reference TRBV19 and TRBJ2-7 provide the parts outside the CDR3, is DGGITQSPKYLFRKEGQNVTLSCEQNLNHDAMYWYRQDPGQGLRLIYYSQIVNDFQKGDIAEGYSVSREKKESFPLTVTSAQKNPTAFYLCASSIGAGWRDEQYFGPGTRLTVT.

The chain couples TRBV30 to TRBJ2-1; TRBD1 might be the D (5 bases). Germline V gene sequence: CDR1 GTSNPN, CDR2 SVGIG (reference sequence). V shed 1 base and J shed 14 bases, with 15 bases lying between them. The CDR3 is made up of 12 amino acids. In DNA, the CDR3 is TGTGCCTGGAGTGGGCTAGGCAGGGATAAGTTCTTC. Translating it yields CAWSGLGRDKFF.

This clone was picked up one time. CDR3 region: CATSRDVRVEQYF. In DNA, the CDR3 is TGTGCCACCAGCAGAGATGTCAGGGTCGAGCAGTACTTC. The chain joins TRBV15 to TRBJ2-7; D is possibly TRBD1 (5 bases). CDR1 and CDR2 from the germline V gene are LNHNV and YYDKDF (reference sequence). Trimming took 0 bases from V and 6 from J, leaving 9 bases between them. The CDR3 length is 13 residues.

This chain joins TRBV9 and TRBJ2-1, with D possibly called TRBD1 or TRBD2 (6 bases each). The germline gives CDR1 SGDLS, CDR2 YYNGEE. The CDR3 spans 15 residues. Between the trimmed V and J ends, which lost 4 bases and 4 bases, there was a span of 15 bases. The CDR3, as DNA: TGTGCCAGCAGCTCCTGGGGGGCGGAGTACAATGAGCAGTTCTTC. Its translation: CASSSWGAEYNEQFF.

This clone is a singleton in its sample. The gene calls are TRBV27 and TRBJ1-2; maybe TRBD1 (6 bases). The CDR3 length is 17 residues. CDR1 MNHEY and CDR2 SMNVEV come from the germline V gene (reference sequence). Trimming removed 2 bases at V and 8 bases at J, with 24 bases between. This chain's CDR3 is CASSLGPRGGSILGYTF. The CDR3 nucleotides read TGTGCCAGCAGTTTAGGCCCCCGAGGGGGGAGCATATTGGGCTACACCTTC.

The rearrangement uses TRBV2 and TRBJ2-3; a weak D match, TRBD1 (8 bases). The CDR3 has 16 residues. The V end lost 5 bases, the J end lost 5 bases, and 20 bases lay between the germline ends. Germline CDR1 SNHLY, CDR2 FYNNEI. The CDR3: CASSWSPQGEGDTQYF. Written as DNA, the CDR3 is TGTGCCAGCAGTTGGTCCCCACAGGGGGAGGGAGATACGCAGTATTTT.

This chain links TRBV5-1 with TRBJ2-1; D is undetermined. The CDR3 has 11 residues. The germline gives CDR1 SGHRS, CDR2 YFSETQ. V shed 0 bases and J shed 12 bases, with 7 bases lying between them. This chain's CDR3 is CASSLGSGQFF. The CDR3 DNA sequence: TGCGCCAGCAGCTTGGGGTCTGGGCAGTTCTTC.

The V and J genes are TRBV27 and TRBJ1-1, with D unclear. From germline, CDR1 is MNHEY and CDR2 SMNVEV (reference sequence). The CDR3 is made up of 13 amino acids. Trimming took off 5 bases at V and 7 bases at J, with 14 bases between the two ends. CDR3: CASSHLLKGEAFF. Written as DNA, the CDR3 is TGTGCCAGCAGTCACCTCCTGAAGGGTGAAGCTTTCTTT.

In DNA, the CDR3 is TGTGCCACCAGCACCGAATGGGCAGGCAGGGGGCTGGATACGCAGTATTTT. Its protein is CATSTEWAGRGLDTQYF. The V call is TRBV15, the J call TRBJ2-3; 8 nucleotides match TRBD1. Germline values: CDR1 LNHNV, CDR2 YYDKDF (reference sequence). J was trimmed by 6 bases and V by 4 bases; bases with no gene match: 15. This CDR3 region has 17 residues.

The chain is built from TRBV30 and TRBJ2-1, with TRBD2 identical over 12 bases. The ends lost 7 bases at V and 3 bases at J; junction bases unmatched: 7. The CDR3 totals 15 residues. CDR1 and CDR2 (germline): GTSNPN, SVGIG (reference sequence). CDR3 DNA sequence: TGTGCCTACCGACTAGCGGGAGAAGACTACAATGAGCAGTTCTTC. Translating it yields CAYRLAGEDYNEQFF. Variable domain in full (rest from reference TRBV30 and TRBJ2-1): SQTIHQWPATLVQPVGSPLSLECTVEGTSNPNLYWYRQAAGRGLQLLFYSVGIGQISSEVPQNLSASRPQDRQFILSSKKLLLSDSGFYLCAYRLAGEDYNEQFFGPGTRLTVL.